Sequencing of this T cell receptor beta chain was carried out in a study of CD8+CD57+ T cells in acquired aplastic anemia. In this sample, this clonotype turned up a few times. The TCR beta profiling, which covered VDJ combination and CDR3 sequence, was carried out using genomic DNA as the template. TCRdb recomputed calls from the reads with MiXCR, one row per CDR3 protein. The sample includes some 70,000 distinct CDR3 sequences, around half of them seen just once. This sequence was found in a human donor in good health, serving as a control. What was sequenced was sorted CD4+, CD8+, or CD8+CD57+ T cells (not recorded which) from PBMCs.

CDR3 sequence reads: CAISERPPYEQYF. As DNA, the CDR3 is TGTGCCATCAGTGAGAGGCCACCCTACGAGCAGTACTTC. This rearrangement joins TRBV10-3 to TRBJ2-7; D is unresolved. Trimming shortened V by 2 bases and J by 2 bases, and 7 bases separated the two germline ends. The length of the CDR3 is 13 residues. Germline CDR1 is ENHRY and CDR2 is SYGVKD.